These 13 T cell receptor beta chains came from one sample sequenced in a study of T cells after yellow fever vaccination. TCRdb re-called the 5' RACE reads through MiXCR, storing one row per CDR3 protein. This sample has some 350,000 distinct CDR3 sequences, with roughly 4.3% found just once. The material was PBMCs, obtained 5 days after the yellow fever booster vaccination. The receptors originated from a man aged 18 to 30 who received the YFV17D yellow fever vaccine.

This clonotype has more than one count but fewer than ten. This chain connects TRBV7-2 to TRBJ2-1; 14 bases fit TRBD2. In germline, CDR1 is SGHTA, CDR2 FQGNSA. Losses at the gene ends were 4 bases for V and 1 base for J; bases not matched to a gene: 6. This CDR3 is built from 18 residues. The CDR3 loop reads CASSSPGLAGESYNEQFF. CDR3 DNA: TGTGCCAGCAGCTCCCCGGGACTAGCGGGGGAATCCTACAATGAGCAGTTCTTC. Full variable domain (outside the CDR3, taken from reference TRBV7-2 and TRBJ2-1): GAGVSQSPSNKVTEKGKDVELRCDPISGHTALYWYRQSLGQGLEFLIYFQGNSAPDKSGLPSDRFSAERTGGSVSTLTIQRTQQEDSAVYLCASSSPGLAGESYNEQFFGPGTRLTVL.

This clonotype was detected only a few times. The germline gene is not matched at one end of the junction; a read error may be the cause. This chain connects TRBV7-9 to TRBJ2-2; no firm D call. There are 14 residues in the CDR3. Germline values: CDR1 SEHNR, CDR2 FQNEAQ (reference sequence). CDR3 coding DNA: TGTGCCAGCAGCTTATTAAGGAACGCCGGGGAGCTGTTTTTT. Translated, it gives CASSLLRNAGELFF.

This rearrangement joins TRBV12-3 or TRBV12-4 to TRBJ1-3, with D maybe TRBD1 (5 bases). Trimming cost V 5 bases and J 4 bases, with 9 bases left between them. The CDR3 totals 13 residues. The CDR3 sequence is CASSRTGGNTIYF. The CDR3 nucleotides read TGTGCCAGCAGTCGAACAGGCGGAAACACCATATATTTT.

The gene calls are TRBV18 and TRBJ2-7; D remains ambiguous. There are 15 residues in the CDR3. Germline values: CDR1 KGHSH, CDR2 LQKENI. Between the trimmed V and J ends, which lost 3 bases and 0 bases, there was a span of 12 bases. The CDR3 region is CASSPSGWRSYEQYF. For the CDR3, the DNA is TGTGCCAGCTCACCGAGTGGTTGGCGCTCCTACGAGCAGTACTTC.

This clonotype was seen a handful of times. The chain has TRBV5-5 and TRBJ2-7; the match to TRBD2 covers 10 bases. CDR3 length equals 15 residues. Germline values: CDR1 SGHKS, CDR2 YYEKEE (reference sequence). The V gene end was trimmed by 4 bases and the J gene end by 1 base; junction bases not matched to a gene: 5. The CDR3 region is CASSRTSGYSYEQYV. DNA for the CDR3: TGTGCCAGCAGCCGGACTAGCGGTTATTCCTACGAGCAGTACGTC.

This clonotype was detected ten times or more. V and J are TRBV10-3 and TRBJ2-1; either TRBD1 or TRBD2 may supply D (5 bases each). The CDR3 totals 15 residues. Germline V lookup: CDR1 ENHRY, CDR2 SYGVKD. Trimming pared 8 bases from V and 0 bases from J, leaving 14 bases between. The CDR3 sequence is CAIGTERSSYNEQFF. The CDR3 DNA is TGTGCCATCGGGACCGAGCGGAGCTCCTACAATGAGCAGTTCTTC.

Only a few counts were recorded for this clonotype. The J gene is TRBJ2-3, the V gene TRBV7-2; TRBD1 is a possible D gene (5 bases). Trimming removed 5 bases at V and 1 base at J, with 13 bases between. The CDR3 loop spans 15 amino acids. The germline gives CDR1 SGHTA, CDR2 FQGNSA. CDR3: CASSRRTGGTDTQYF. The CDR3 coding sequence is TGTGCCAGCAGCCGGAGAACAGGAGGCACAGATACGCAGTATTTT.

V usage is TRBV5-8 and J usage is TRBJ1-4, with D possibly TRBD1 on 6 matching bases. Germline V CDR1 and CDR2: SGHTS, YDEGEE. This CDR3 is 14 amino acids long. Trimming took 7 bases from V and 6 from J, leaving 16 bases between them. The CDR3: CASSRGRGYEKLFF. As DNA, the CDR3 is TGTGCCAGCTCGCGAGGCAGGGGATATGAAAAACTGTTTTTT.

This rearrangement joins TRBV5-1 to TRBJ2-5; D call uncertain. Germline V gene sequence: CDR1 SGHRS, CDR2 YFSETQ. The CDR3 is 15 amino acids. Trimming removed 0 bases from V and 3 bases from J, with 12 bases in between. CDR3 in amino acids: CASSLDWPQKETQYF. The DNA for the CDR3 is TGCGCCAGCAGCTTGGACTGGCCCCAGAAAGAGACCCAGTACTTC.

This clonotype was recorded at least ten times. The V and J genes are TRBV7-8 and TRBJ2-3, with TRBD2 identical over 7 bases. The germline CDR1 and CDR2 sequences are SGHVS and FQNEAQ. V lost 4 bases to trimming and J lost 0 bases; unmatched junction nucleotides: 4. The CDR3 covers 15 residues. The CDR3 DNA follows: TGTGCCAGCAGCTCAGCGGGGAAGAGCACAGATACGCAGTATTTT. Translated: CASSSAGKSTDTQYF.

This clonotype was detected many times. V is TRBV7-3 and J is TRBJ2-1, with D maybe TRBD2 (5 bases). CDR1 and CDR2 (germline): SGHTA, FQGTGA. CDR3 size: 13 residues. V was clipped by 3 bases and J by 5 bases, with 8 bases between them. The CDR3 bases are TGTGCCAGCAGCTTCGAGGGAAACAATGAGCAGTTCTTC. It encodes CASSFEGNNEQFF.

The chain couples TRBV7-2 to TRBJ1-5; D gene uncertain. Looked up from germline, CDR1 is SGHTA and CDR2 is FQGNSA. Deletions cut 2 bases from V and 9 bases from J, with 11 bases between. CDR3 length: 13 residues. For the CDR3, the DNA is TGTGCCAGCAGCTTAATGGGAGAAGTGCCCCAGCATTTT. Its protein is CASSLMGEVPQHF.

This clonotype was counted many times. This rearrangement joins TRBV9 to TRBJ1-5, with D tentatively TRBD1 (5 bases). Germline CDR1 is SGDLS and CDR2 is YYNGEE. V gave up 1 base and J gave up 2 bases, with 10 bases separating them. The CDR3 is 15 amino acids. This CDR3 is CASSVTAGRNQPQHF. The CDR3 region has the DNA TGTGCCAGCAGCGTAACAGCAGGGCGCAATCAGCCCCAGCATTTT.